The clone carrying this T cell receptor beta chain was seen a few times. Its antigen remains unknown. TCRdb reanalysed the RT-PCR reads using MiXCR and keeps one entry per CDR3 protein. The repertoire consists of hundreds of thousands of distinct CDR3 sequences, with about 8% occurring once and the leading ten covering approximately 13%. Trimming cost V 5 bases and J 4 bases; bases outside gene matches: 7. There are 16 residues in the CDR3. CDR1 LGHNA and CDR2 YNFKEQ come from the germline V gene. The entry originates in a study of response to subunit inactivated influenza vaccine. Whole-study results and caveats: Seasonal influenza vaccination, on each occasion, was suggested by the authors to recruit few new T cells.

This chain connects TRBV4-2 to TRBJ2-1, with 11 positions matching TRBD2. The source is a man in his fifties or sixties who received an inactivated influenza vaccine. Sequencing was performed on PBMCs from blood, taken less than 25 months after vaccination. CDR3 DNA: TGTGCCAGCAGCAAATTCGGGACTAGCGGATACAATGAGCAGTTCTTC. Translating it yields CASSKFGTSGYNEQFF.